These T cell receptor beta chains were read from a single sample in a study of cytomegalovirus exposure and HLA in healthy donors. Method: immunoSEQ multiplex PCR; TCRdb's copy keeps in-frame clones and lacks some. The sample contains about 170,000 clones, more than 75% of which appear only once. Sequencing was done on a sample of PBMCs. These TCRs come from a man aged 25 to 40 in good health and CMV-seropositive. Each CDR3 is given with its conserved first and last residue. The D gene is left open where the match is weak. The size entry is marked missing in some rows and otherwise reads once, few, many or a size class.

CDR3 protein | CDR3 DNA | clone size | J gene | D gene | V gene
CATSRDVSSYEQYF | TGTGCCACCAGCAGAGATGTAAGCTCCTACGAGCAGTACTTC | - | TRBJ2-7 | - | TRBV15
CASSWGTYGNTIYF | TGTGCCAGCAGTTGGGGGACTTATGGAAACACCATATATTTT | few | TRBJ1-3 | - | TRBV5-6
CASSPPLSLAGVTDTQYF | TGTGCCAGCAGCCCTCCCCTGAGCCTAGCGGGAGTTACAGATACGCAGTATTTT | - | TRBJ2-3 | TRBD2 | TRBV7-2
CASSDAGTGYQPQHF | TGTGCCAGCAGCGATGCCGGGACAGGGTATCAGCCCCAGCATTTT | - | TRBJ1-5 | TRBD1 | TRBV2
CASSAKGRYEQYF | TGTGCCAGCTCGGCAAAGGGGAGGTACGAGCAGTACTTC | few | TRBJ2-7 | - | TRBV6-5
CASSLRPAGGTSSAGELFF | TGCGCCAGCAGCCTCCGACCGGCAGGGGGTACTAGCTCGGCCGGGGAGCTGTTTTTT | - | TRBJ2-2 | - | TRBV4-3
CASSLGQGFRSYEQYF | TGTGCCAGCAGCTTAGGACAGGGATTCCGCTCCTACGAGCAGTACTTC | - | TRBJ2-7 | TRBD1 | TRBV5-6
CASSVAPQGRGNYGYTF | TGTGCCAGCAGCGTAGCTCCCCAGGGCAGGGGGAACTATGGCTACACCTTC | - | TRBJ1-2 | TRBD1 | TRBV9
CASSQDWEMDRGRTEAFF | TGCGCCAGCAGCCAAGATTGGGAGATGGACAGGGGAAGAACTGAAGCTTTCTTT | few | TRBJ1-1 | TRBD1 | TRBV4-3
CASSWKGADTQYF | TGTGCCAGCAGTTGGAAGGGGGCAGATACGCAGTATTTT | - | TRBJ2-3 | - | TRBV27
CASSKLGADSNYGYTF | TGTGCCAGCAGCAAACTTGGGGCAGATTCTAACTATGGCTACACCTTC | - | TRBJ1-2 | - | TRBV21-1
CASSQDEGDEQFF | TGCGCCAGCAGCCAAGACGAGGGGGATGAGCAGTTCTTC | - | TRBJ2-1 | - | TRBV4-3
CASSRGNGAYNEQFF | TGTGCCAGCAGTAGAGGGAACGGGGCCTACAATGAGCAGTTCTTC | - | TRBJ2-1 | - | TRBV7-2
CASRQTGLNTEAFF | TGTGCCAGCAGACAGACAGGGCTGAACACTGAAGCTTTCTTT | - | TRBJ1-1 | TRBD1 | TRBV6-5
CASSVVTANTEAFF | TGTGCCAGCAGCGTAGTGACAGCGAACACTGAAGCTTTCTTT | - | TRBJ1-1 | - | TRBV9
CSARPGFGYTF | TGCAGTGCTAGACCGGGGTTCGGCTACACCTTC | - | TRBJ1-2 | - | TRBV20-1
CASSLAGGRANEKLFF | TGTGCCAGCAGTTTAGCAGGGGGCAGAGCTAATGAAAAACTGTTTTTT | - | TRBJ1-4 | TRBD1 | TRBV27
CASSPAQGSETQYF | TGCGCCAGCAGTCCGGCCCAGGGTTCGGAGACCCAGTACTTC | - | TRBJ2-5 | - | TRBV5-1
CASSLSLRSNNEQFF | TGTGCCAGCAGCTTGTCTTTGCGGTCAAACAATGAGCAGTTCTTC | - | TRBJ2-1 | - | TRBV7-9
CATSRAREATNEKLFF | TGTGCCACTAGCAGGGCCAGGGAGGCGACTAATGAAAAACTGTTTTTT | - | TRBJ1-4 | - | TRBV15
CASSPGTSGRSSYNEQFF | TGTGCCAGCTCACCCGGGACTAGCGGGAGATCATCCTACAATGAGCAGTTCTTC | once | TRBJ2-1 | TRBD2 | TRBV18
CASSQEWDSMNTGELFF | TGCGCCAGCAGCCAAGAGTGGGACAGTATGAACACCGGGGAGCTGTTTTTT | - | TRBJ2-2 | TRBD1 | TRBV4-3
CAWSAGAGGTNEKLFF | TGTGCCTGGAGCGCAGGGGCGGGGGGAACTAATGAAAAACTGTTTTTT | once | TRBJ1-4 | - | TRBV30
CASAIVRYTF | TGTGCCAGCGCGATCGTTCGCTACACCTTC | - | TRBJ1-2 | - | TRBV14
CASSRQGLYYGYTF | TGTGCCAGCAGTCGACAGGGACTCTACTATGGCTACACCTTC | - | TRBJ1-2 | TRBD1 | TRBV6-1
CASSVLGGQGYEQYF | TGTGCCAGCAGCGTACTGGGGGGACAGGGCTACGAGCAGTACTTC | - | TRBJ2-7 | TRBD1 | TRBV9
CASSPLSGRPANTGELFF | TGTGCCAGCAGCCCCCTTAGCGGGAGGCCTGCGAACACCGGGGAGCTGTTTTTT | - | TRBJ2-2 | TRBD2 | TRBV4-2
CASSLGLYTGELFF | TGTGCCAGCAGCCTGGGACTCTACACCGGGGAGCTGTTTTTT | - | TRBJ2-2 | - | TRBV7-9
CASTSLGLAVDTQYF | TGTGCCAGCACCTCCCTGGGACTAGCAGTAGATACGCAGTATTTT | once | TRBJ2-3 | TRBD2 | TRBV7-2
CASSLPDGSSYNEQFF | TGTGCCAGCAGCTTACCCGACGGGAGCTCCTACAATGAGCAGTTCTTC | - | TRBJ2-1 | - | TRBV11-1
CASSFGLAGSYEQYF | TGTGCCAGCAGTTTCGGACTAGCGGGCTCCTACGAGCAGTACTTC | few | TRBJ2-7 | TRBD2 | TRBV6-6
CASRTIGQETQYF | TGTGCCAGTAGGACTATAGGACAAGAGACCCAGTACTTC | - | TRBJ2-5 | - | TRBV19
CASSRTSGRYNEQFF | TGTGCCAGTAGTCGGACTAGCGGGAGATACAATGAGCAGTTCTTC | - | TRBJ2-1 | TRBD2 | TRBV19
CASRSLSSSYNEQFF | TGTGCCAGCAGGAGTCTCTCAAGCTCCTACAATGAGCAGTTCTTC | - | TRBJ2-1 | - | TRBV27
CASSLRDRTESHSGNTIYF | TGTGCCAGCAGTTTACGGGACAGGACTGAGAGTCACTCTGGAAACACCATATATTTT | - | TRBJ1-3 | TRBD1 | TRBV9
CASSPRGTRSTDTQYF | TGTGCCAGCAGCCCACGCGGGACTAGAAGCACAGATACGCAGTATTTT | - | TRBJ2-3 | TRBD2 | TRBV7-9
CSLREGKFF | TGCAGTCTCCGGGAGGGGAAGTTCTTC | once | TRBJ2-1 | TRBD2 | TRBV20-1
CASSYSGGAYNEQFF | TGTGCCAGCAGTTACTCCGGGGGGGCCTACAATGAGCAGTTCTTC | - | TRBJ2-1 | TRBD2 | TRBV6-5
CASSLQGLDYGYTF | TGCGCCAGCAGCTTGCAGGGGTTAGACTATGGCTACACCTTC | - | TRBJ1-2 | - | TRBV5-1
CASSMAVHTDTQYF | TGTGCCAGTAGTATGGCAGTACACACAGATACGCAGTATTTT | - | TRBJ2-3 | - | TRBV19
CASSPRVNRAREETQYF | TGTGCCAGCTCACCAAGAGTGAACAGGGCCAGGGAAGAGACCCAGTACTTC | - | TRBJ2-5 | - | TRBV18
CASSTGHFNQPQHF | TGTGCCAGCAGCACGGGACATTTCAATCAGCCCCAGCATTTT | few | TRBJ1-5 | - | TRBV5-8
CASSALTRNTGELFF | TGTGCCAGCAGTGCACTTACTAGGAACACCGGGGAGCTGTTTTTT | few | TRBJ2-2 | - | TRBV6-1
CASSFSGRAADTQYF | TGTGCCAGCAGCTTTAGCGGGAGGGCCGCAGATACGCAGTATTTT | - | TRBJ2-3 | TRBD2 | TRBV7-2
CASSGILAGDGYEQYF | TGCGCCAGCAGTGGAATTTTAGCGGGAGATGGTTACGAGCAGTACTTC | - | TRBJ2-7 | TRBD2 | TRBV10-1
CASSELNGEQFF | TGTGCCAGCAGTGAACTTAACGGGGAGCAGTTCTTC | - | TRBJ2-1 | - | TRBV25-1